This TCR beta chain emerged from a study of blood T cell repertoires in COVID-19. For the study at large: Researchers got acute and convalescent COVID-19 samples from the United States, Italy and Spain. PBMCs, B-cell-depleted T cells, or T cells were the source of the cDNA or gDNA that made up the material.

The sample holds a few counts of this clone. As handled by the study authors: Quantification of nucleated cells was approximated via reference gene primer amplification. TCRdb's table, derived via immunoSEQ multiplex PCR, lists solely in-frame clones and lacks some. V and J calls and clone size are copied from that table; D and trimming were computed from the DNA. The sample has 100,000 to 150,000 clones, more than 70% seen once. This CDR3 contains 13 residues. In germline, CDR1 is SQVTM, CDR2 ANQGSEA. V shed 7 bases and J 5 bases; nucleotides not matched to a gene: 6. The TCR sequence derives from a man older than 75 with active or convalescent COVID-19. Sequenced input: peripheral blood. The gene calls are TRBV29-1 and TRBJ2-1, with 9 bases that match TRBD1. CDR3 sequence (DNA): TGCAGCGCTGGACAGGGGATCGACAATGAGCAGTTCTTC. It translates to CSAGQGIDNEQFF.